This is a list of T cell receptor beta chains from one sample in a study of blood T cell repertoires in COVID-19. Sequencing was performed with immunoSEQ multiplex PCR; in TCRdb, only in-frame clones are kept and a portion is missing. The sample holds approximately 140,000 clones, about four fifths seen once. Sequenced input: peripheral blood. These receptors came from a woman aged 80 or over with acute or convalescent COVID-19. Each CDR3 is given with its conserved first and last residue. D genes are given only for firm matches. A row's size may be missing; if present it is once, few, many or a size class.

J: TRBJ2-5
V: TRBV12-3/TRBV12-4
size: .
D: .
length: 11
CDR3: CASGVGVAQYF
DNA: TGTGCCAGTGGGGTAGGGGTGGCCCAGTACTTC

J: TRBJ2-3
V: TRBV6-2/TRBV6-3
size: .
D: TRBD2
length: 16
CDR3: CASSRRLAASTDTQYF
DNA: TGTGCCAGCAGTCGACGACTAGCGGCTAGCACAGATACGCAGTATTTT

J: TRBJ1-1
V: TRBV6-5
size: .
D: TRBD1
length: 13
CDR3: CASKDRGLVEAFF
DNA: TGTGCCAGCAAGGACAGGGGGCTCGTTGAAGCTTTCTTT

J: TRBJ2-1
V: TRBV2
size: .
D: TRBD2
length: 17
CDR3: CASGGLGKTSDNNEQFF
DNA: TGTGCCAGCGGGGGATTAGGGAAGACTAGCGATAACAATGAGCAGTTCTTC

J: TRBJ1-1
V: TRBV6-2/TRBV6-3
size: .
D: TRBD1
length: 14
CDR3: CASSYPGQGFEAFF
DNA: TGTGCCAGCAGTTACCCGGGACAGGGATTTGAAGCTTTCTTT

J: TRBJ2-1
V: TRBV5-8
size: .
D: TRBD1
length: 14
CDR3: CASIRTTGANEQFF
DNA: TGTGCCAGCATCAGGACGACAGGGGCGAATGAGCAGTTCTTC

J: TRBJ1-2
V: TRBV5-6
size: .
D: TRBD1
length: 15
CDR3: CASSVGTASNYGYTF
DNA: TGTGCCAGCAGCGTCGGGACAGCCTCTAACTATGGCTACACCTTC

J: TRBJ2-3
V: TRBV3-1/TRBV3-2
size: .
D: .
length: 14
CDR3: CASSRAPSTDTQYF
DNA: TGTGCCAGCAGCCGGGCTCCGAGCACAGATACGCAGTATTTT

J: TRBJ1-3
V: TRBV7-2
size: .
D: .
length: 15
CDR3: CASSLGQASGNTIYF
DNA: TGTGCCAGCAGCTTAGGGCAGGCCTCTGGAAACACCATATATTTT

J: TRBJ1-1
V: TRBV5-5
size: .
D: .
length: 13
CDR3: CASSLGGLPEAFF
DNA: TGTGCCAGCAGCTTGGGGGGACTACCTGAAGCTTTCTTT

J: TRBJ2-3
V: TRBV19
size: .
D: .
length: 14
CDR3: CASSSPGYTDTQYF
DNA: TGTGCCAGTAGTAGCCCAGGGTACACAGATACGCAGTATTTT

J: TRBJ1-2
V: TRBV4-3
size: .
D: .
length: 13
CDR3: CASSQDVNYGYTF
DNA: TGCGCCAGCAGCCAAGACGTAAACTATGGCTACACCTTC

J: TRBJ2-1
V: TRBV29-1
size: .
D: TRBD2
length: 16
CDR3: CSVEDPSGPLYNEQFF
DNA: TGCAGCGTTGAAGATCCTAGCGGGCCCCTCTACAATGAGCAGTTCTTC

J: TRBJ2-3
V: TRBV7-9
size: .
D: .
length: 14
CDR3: CASSLGGPQDTQYF
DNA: TGTGCCAGCAGCTTAGGAGGGCCCCAAGATACGCAGTATTTT

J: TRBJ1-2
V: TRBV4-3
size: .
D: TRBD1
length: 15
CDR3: CASSQQTGGASGYTF
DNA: TGCGCCAGCAGCCAACAAACAGGGGGCGCGTCCGGCTACACCTTC

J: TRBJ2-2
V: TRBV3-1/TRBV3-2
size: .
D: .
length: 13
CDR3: CASRRGNTGELFF
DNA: TGTGCCAGCAGGCGGGGGAACACCGGGGAGCTGTTTTTT

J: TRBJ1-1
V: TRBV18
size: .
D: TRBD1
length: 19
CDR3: CASSPFRGGQGYLVPEAFF
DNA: TGTGCCAGCTCGCCCTTCCGAGGGGGACAGGGTTACCTTGTCCCTGAAGCTTTCTTT

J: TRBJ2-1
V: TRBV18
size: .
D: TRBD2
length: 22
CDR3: CASSPKSGFGGGVLSSYNEQFF
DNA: TGTGCCAGCTCACCAAAATCGGGCTTTGGCGGGGGGGTCCTTAGCTCCTACAATGAGCAGTTCTTC

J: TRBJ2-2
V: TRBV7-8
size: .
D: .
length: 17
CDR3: CASSPSRGSGRNGELFF
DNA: TGTGCCAGCAGCCCCAGCAGGGGGTCGGGGAGGAACGGGGAGCTGTTTTTT

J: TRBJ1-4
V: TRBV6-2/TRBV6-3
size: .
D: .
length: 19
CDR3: CASSYSMAGWGDRGEKLFF
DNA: TGTGCCAGCAGTTACTCGATGGCTGGTTGGGGCGATCGCGGTGAAAAACTGTTTTTT

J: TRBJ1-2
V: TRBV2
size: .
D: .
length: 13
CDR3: CASSDQGRYGYTF
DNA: TGTGCCAGCAGTGACCAGGGCCGCTATGGCTACACCTTC

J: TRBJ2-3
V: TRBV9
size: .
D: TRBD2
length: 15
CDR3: CASSVVLAGTDTQYF
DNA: TGTGCCAGCAGCGTAGTACTAGCGGGTACAGATACGCAGTATTTT

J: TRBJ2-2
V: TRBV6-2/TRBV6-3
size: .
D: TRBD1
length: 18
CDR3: CASSPLPGQGMNTGELFF
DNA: TGTGCCAGCAGTCCCCTTCCGGGACAGGGCATGAACACCGGGGAGCTGTTTTTT

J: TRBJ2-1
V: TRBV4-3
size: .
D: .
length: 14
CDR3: CASSQEGAGREQFF
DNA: TGCGCCAGCAGCCAAGAGGGGGCGGGCCGTGAGCAGTTCTTC

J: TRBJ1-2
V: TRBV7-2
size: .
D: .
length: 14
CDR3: CASSLAGQENGYTF
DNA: TGTGCCAGCAGCTTAGCGGGACAAGAAAATGGCTACACCTTC

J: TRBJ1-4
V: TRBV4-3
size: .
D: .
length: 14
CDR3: CASSQRSGDEKLFF
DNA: TGCGCCAGCAGCCAAAGGTCAGGGGATGAAAAACTGTTTTTT

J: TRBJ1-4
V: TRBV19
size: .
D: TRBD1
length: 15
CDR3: CASSPRDRGLEKLFF
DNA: TGTGCCAGTAGTCCTCGGGACAGGGGGCTGGAAAAACTGTTTTTT

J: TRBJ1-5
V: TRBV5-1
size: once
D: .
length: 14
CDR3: CASSLLPSNQPQHF
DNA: TGCGCCAGCAGCTTGCTCCCCAGCAATCAGCCCCAGCATTTT

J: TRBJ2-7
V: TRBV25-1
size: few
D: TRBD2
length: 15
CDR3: CASSESGSGDYEQYF
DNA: TGTGCCAGCAGTGAAAGCGGGAGCGGTGACTACGAGCAGTACTTC

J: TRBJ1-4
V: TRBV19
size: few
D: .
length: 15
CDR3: CASSSTGSPNEKLFF
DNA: TGTGCCAGTAGTAGTACAGGCAGCCCTAATGAAAAACTGTTTTTT

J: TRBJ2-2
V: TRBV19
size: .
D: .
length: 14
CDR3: CASSPTVNTGELFF
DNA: TGTGCCAGTAGTCCTACGGTGAACACCGGGGAGCTGTTTTTT

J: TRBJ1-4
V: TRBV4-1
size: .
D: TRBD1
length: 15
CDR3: CASSQVQGLSEKLFF
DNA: TGCGCCAGCAGCCAAGTACAGGGGTTAAGTGAAAAACTGTTTTTT

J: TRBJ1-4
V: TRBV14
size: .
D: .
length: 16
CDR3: CASSQGALWGGEKLFF
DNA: TGTGCCAGCAGCCAAGGAGCTCTGTGGGGAGGTGAAAAACTGTTTTTT

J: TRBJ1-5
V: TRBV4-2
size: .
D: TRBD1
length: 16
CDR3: CASSSGTGVGDQPQHF
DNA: TGTGCCAGCAGCAGCGGGACAGGGGTCGGGGATCAGCCCCAGCATTTT

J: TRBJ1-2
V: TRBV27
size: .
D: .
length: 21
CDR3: CASSSSPGRPLTGAHTYGYTF
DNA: TGTGCCAGCAGTTCCTCCCCTGGCCGGCCATTGACAGGCGCTCACACCTATGGCTACACCTTC

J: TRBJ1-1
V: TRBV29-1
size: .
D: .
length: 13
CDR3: CSVGTVMNTEAFF
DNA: TGCAGCGTTGGGACAGTTATGAACACTGAAGCTTTCTTT

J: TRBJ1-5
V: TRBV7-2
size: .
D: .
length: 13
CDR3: CASSLDLIQPQHF
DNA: TGTGCCAGCAGCTTAGATTTAATCCAGCCCCAGCATTTT

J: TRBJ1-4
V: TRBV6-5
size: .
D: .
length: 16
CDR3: CASSYGQASTNEKLFF
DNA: TGTGCCAGCAGTTACGGGCAGGCCTCAACTAATGAAAAACTGTTTTTT

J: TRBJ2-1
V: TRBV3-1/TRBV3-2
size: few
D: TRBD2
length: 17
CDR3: CASSQGRGGGNYNEQFF
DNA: TGTGCCAGCAGCCAAGGTCGGGGCGGGGGAAATTACAATGAGCAGTTCTTC

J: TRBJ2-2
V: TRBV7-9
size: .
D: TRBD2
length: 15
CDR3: CASSPRGGDTGELFF
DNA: TGTGCCAGCAGCCCCCGGGGGGGGGACACCGGGGAGCTGTTTTTT

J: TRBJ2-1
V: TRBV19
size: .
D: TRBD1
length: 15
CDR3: CASSTRDRQYNEQFF
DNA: TGTGCCAGTAGTACTCGGGACAGGCAATACAATGAGCAGTTCTTC

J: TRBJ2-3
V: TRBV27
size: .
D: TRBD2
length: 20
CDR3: CASSSSNPSGGAGSTDTQYF
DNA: TGTGCCAGCAGTTCGTCAAATCCTAGCGGGGGGGCCGGGAGCACAGATACGCAGTATTTT

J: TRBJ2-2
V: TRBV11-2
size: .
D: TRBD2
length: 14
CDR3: CASTSGRNTGELFF
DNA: TGTGCCAGCACCAGCGGGAGGAACACCGGGGAGCTGTTTTTT

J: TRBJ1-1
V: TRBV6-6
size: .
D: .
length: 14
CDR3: CASSYMGQNTEAFF
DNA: TGTGCCAGCAGTTACATGGGGCAGAACACTGAAGCTTTCTTT

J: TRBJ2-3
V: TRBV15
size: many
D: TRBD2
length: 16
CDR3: CATSRDSGGPTDTQYF
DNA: TGTGCCACCAGCAGAGATTCGGGGGGGCCCACAGATACGCAGTATTTT

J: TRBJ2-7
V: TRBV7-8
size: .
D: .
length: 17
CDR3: CASSFGPMKVSSYEQYF
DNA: TGTGCCAGCAGCTTTGGGCCCATGAAGGTTAGTTCCTACGAGCAGTACTTC

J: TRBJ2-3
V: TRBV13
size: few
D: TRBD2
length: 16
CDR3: CASSRRREYSGYTQYF
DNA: TGTGCCAGCAGTAGGAGGCGGGAGTATTCCGGGTATACGCAGTATTTT

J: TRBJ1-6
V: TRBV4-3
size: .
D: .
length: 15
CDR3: CASSQARDFNSPLHF
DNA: TGCGCCAGCAGCCAAGCACGGGACTTTAATTCACCCCTCCACTTT

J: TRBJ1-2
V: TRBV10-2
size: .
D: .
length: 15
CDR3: CASSETPELNYGYTF
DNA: TGCGCCAGCAGTGAGACCCCCGAGCTAAACTATGGCTACACCTTC

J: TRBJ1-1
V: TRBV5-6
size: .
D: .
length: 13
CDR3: CASRVVGGTEAFF
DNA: TGTGCCAGCAGGGTTGTAGGGGGCACTGAAGCTTTCTTT

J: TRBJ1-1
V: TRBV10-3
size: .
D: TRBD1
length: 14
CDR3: CATRAQGSNTEAFF
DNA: TGTGCCACCCGAGCACAGGGGTCGAACACTGAAGCTTTCTTT

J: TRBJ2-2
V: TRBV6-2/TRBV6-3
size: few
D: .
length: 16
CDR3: CASSYGDSLGTGELFF
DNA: TGTGCCAGCAGTTACGGCGATAGCCTGGGCACCGGGGAGCTGTTTTTT

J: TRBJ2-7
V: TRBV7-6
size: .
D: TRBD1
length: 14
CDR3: CASSKLGGRDEQYF
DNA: TGTGCCAGCAGCAAACTAGGGGGCCGAGACGAGCAGTACTTC

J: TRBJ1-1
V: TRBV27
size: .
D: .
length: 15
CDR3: CASSHKPHRDTEAFF
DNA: TGTGCCAGCAGCCATAAACCCCACAGGGACACTGAAGCTTTCTTT

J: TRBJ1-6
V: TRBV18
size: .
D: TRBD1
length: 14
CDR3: CASSIQGANSPLHF
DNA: TGTGCCAGCTCAATACAGGGGGCGAACTCACCCCTCCACTTT

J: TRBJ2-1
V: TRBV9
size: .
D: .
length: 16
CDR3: CASSGASRGGTNEQFF
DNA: TGTGCCAGCAGCGGAGCCTCTAGGGGGGGAACCAATGAGCAGTTCTTC

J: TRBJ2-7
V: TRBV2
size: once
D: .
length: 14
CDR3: CATRGLVTSYEQYF
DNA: TGTGCCACCAGGGGACTCGTCACCTCCTACGAGCAGTACTTC

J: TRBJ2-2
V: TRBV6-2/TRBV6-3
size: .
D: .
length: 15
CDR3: CASSYETTNTGELFF
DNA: TGTGCCAGCAGTTACGAGACTACAAACACCGGGGAGCTGTTTTTT

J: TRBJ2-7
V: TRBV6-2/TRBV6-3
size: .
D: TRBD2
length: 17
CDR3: CASSYPTSGAYSYEQYF
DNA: TGTGCCAGCAGTTACCCGACTAGCGGGGCTTACTCCTACGAGCAGTACTTC